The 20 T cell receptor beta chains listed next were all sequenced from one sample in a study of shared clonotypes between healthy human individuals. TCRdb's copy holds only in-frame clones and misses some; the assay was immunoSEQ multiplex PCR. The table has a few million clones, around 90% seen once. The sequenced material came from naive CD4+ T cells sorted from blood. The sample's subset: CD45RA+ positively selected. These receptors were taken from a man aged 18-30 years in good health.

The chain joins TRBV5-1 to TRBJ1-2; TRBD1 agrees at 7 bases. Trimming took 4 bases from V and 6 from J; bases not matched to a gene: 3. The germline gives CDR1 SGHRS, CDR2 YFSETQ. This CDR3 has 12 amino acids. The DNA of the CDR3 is TGCGCCAGCAGCGACAGGGAGGATGGCTACACCTTC. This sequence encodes CASSDREDGYTF. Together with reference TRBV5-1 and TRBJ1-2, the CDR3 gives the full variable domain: KAGVTQTPRYLIKTRGQQVTLSCSPISGHRSVSWYQQTPGQGLQFLFEYFSETQRNKGNFPGRFSGRQFSNSRSEMNVSTLELGDSALYLCASSDREDGYTFGSGTRLTVV.

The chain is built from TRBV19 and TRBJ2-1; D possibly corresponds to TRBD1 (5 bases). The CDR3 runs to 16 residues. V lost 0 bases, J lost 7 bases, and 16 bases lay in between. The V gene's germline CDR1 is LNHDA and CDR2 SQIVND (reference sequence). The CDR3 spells CASSIERTTLGNEQFF. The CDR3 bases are TGTGCCAGTAGTATAGAGAGGACAACACTTGGGAATGAGCAGTTCTTC.

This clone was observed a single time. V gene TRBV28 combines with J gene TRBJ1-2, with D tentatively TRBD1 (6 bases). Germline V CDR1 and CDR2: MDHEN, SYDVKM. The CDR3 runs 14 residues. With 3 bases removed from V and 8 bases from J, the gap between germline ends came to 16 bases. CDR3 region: CASSFRDTNRGYTF. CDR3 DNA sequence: TGTGCCAGCAGTTTCCGGGACACCAACCGGGGCTACACCTTC.

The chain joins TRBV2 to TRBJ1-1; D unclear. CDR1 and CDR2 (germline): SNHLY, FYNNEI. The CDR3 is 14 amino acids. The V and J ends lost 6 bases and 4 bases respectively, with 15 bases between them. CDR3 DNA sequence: TGTGCCAGCAGGGACCACGGGGTCGGCACTGAAGCTTTCTTT. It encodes CASRDHGVGTEAFF. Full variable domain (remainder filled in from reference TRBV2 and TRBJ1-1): EPEVTQTPSHQVTQMGQEVILRCVPISNHLYFYWYRQILGQKVEFLVSFYNNEISEKSEIFDDQFSVERPDGSNFTLKIRSTKLEDSAMYFCASRDHGVGTEAFFGQGTRLTVV.

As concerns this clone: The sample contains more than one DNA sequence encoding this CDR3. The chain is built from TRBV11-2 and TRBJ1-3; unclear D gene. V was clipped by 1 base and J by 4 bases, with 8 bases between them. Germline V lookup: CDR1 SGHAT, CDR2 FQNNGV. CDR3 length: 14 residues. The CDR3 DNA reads TGTGCCAGCAGCTTAGGAGTTTCAGGAAACACCATATATTTT. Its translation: CASSLGVSGNTIYF.

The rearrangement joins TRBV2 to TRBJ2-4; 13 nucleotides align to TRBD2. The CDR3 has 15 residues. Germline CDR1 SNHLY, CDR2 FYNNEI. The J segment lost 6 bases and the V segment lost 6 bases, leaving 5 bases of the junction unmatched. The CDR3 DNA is TGTGCCAGCAGCTGGACTAGCGGGGGCCCAAACATTCAGTACTTC. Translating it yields CASSWTSGGPNIQYF.

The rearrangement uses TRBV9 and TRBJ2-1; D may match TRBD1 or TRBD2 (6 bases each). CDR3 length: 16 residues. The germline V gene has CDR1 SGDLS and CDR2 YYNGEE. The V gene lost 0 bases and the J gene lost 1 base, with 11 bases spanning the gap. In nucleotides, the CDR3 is TGTGCCAGCAGCGTAGGCGGGACATTTTCCTACAATGAGCAGTTCTTC. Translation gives CASSVGGTFSYNEQFF.

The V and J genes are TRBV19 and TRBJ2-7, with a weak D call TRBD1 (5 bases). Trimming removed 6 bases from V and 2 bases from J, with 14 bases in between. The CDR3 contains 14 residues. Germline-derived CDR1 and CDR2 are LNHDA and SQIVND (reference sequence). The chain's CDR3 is CASSKGVGPYEQYF. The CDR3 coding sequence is TGTGCCAGTAGCAAAGGGGTTGGTCCCTACGAGCAGTACTTC.

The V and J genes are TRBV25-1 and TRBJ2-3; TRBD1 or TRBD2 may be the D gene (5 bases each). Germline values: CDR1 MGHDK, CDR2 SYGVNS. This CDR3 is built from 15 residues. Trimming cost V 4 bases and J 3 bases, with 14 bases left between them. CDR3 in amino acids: CASSVRGSGTDTQYF. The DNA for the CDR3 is TGTGCCAGCAGTGTGAGGGGATCAGGGACAGATACGCAGTATTTT. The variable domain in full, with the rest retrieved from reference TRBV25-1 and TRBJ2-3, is EADIYQTPRYLVIGTGKKITLECSQTMGHDKMYWYQQDPGMELHLIHYSYGVNSTEKGDLSSESTVSRIRTEHFPLTLESARPSHTSQYLCASSVRGSGTDTQYFGPGTRLTVL.

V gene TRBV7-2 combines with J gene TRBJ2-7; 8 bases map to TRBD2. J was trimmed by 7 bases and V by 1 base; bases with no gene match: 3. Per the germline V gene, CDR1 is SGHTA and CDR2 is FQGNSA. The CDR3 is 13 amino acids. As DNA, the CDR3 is TGTGCCAGCAGCTTAGGCGGGAGGAGTGAGCAGTACTTC. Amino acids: CASSLGGRSEQYF.

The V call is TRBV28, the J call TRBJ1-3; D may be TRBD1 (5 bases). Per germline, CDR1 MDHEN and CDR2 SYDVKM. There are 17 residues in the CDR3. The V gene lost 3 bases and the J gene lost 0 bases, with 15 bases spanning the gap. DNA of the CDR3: TGTGCCAGCAGTTTCGCAGGGAGTACCCACTCTGGAAACACCATATATTTT. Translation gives CASSFAGSTHSGNTIYF.

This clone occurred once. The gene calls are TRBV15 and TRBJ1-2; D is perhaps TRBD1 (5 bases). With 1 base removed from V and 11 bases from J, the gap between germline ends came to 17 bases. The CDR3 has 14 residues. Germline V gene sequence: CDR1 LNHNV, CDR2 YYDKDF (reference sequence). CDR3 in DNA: TGTGCCACCAGCAGAGTGGAACGAGACAGTCAGTACACCTTC. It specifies CATSRVERDSQYTF.

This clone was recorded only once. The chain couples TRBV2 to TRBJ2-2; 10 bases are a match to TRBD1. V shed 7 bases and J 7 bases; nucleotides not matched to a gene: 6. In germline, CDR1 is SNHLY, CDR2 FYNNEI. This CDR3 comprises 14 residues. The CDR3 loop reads CASNWDRGYGELFF. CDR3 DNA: TGTGCCAGCAATTGGGACAGGGGTTACGGGGAGCTGTTTTTT.

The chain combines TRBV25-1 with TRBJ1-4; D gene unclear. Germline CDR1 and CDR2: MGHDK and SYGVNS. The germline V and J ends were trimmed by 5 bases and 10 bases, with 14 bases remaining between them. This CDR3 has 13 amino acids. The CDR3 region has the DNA TGTGCCAGCAGTAAAGTAAGCCCCGGAAAACTGTTTTTT. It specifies CASSKVSPGKLFF. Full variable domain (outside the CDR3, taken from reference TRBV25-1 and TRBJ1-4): EADIYQTPRYLVIGTGKKITLECSQTMGHDKMYWYQQDPGMELHLIHYSYGVNSTEKGDLSSESTVSRIRTEHFPLTLESARPSHTSQYLCASSKVSPGKLFFGSGTQLSVL.

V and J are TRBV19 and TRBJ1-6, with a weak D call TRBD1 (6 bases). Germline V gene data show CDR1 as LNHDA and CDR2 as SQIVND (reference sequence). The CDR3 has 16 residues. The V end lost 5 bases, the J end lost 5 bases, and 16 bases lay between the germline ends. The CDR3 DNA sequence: TGTGCCAGTAGTTCGCAGGGGAAGGGGGATAATTCACCCCTCCACTTT. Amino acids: CASSSQGKGDNSPLHF.

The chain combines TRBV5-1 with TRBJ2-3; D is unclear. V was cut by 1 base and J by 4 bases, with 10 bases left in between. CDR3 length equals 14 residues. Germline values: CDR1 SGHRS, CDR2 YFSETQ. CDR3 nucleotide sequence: TGCGCCAGCAGCTTGAGTGGGAATCCAGATACGCAGTATTTT. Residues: CASSLSGNPDTQYF.

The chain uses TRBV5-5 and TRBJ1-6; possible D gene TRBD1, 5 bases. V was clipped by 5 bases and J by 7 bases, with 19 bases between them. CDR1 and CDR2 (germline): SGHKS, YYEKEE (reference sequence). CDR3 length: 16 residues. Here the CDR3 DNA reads TGTGCCAGCAGGGGCCCCTCTCGGGGCTACAATTCACCCCTCCACTTT. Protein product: CASRGPSRGYNSPLHF.

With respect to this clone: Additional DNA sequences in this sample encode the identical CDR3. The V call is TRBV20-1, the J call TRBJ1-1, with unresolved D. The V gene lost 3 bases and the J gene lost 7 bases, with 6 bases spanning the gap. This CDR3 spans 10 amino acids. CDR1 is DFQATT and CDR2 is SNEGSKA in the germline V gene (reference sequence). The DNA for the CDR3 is TGCAGTGCTAGCCGCGATGAAGCTTTCTTT. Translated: CSASRDEAFF.

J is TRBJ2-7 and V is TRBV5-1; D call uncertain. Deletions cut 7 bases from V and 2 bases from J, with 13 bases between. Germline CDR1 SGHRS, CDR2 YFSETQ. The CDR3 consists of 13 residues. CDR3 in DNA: TGCGCCAGCGGTGACCACATCACCTACGAGCAGTACTTC. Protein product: CASGDHITYEQYF.

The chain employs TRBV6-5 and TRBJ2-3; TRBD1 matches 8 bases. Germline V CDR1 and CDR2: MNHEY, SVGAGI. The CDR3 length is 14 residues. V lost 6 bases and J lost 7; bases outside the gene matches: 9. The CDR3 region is CASSTDRGSNTQYF. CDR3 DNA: TGTGCCAGCAGCACCGACAGGGGTAGTAATACGCAGTATTTT.